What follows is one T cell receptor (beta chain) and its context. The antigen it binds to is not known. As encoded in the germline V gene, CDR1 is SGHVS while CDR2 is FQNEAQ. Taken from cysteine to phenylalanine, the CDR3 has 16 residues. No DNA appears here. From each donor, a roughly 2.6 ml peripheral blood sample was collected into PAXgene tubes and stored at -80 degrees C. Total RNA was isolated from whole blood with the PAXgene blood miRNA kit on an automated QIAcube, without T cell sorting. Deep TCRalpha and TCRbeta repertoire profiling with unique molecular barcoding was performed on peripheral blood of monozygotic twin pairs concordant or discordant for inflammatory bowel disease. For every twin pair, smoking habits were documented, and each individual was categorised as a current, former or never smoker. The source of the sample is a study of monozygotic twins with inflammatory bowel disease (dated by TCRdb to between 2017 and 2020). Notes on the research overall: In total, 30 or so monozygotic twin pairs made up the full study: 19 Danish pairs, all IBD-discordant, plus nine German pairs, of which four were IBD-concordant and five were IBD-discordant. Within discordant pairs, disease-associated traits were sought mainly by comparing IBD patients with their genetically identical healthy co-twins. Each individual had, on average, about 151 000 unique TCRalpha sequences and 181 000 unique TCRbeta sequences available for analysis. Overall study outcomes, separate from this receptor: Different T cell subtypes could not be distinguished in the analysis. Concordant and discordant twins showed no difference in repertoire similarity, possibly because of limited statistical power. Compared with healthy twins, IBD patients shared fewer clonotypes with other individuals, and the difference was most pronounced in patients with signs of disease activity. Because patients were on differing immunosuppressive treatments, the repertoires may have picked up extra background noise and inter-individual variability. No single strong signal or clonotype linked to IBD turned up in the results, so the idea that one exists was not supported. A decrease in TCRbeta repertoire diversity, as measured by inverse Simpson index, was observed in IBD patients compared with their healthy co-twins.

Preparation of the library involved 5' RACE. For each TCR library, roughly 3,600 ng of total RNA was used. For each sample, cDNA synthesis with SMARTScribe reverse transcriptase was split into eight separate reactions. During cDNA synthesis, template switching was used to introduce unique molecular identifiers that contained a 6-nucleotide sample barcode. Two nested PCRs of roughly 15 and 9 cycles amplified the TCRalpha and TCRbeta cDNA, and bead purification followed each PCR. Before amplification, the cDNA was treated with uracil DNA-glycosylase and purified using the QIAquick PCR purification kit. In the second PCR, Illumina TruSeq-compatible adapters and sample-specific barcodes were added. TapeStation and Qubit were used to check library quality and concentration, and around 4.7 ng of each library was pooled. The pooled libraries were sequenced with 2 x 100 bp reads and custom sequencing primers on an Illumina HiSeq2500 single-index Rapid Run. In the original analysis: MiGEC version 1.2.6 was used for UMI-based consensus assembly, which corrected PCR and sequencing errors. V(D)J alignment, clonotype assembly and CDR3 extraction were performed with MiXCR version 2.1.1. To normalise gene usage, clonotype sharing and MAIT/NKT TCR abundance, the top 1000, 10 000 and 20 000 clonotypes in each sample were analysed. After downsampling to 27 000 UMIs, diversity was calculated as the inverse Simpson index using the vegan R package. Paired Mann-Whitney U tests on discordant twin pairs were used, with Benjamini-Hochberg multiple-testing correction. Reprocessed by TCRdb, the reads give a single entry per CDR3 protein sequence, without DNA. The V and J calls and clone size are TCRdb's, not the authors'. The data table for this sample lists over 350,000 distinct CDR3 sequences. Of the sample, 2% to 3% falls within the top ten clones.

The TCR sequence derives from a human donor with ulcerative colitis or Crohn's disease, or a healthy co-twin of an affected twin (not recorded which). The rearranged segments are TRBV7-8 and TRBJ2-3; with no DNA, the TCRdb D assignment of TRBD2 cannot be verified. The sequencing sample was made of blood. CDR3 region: CASSFRDLTSTDTQYF.